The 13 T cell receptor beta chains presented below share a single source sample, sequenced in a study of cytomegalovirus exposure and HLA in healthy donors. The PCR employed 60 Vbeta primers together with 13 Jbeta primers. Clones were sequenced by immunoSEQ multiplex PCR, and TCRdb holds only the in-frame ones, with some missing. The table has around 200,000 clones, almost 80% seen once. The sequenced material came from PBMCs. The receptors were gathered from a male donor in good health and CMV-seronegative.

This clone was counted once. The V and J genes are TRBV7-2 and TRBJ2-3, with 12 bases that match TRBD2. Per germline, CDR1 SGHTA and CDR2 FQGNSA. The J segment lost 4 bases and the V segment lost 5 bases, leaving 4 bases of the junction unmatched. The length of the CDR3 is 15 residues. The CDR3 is CASSVLAGGADTQYF. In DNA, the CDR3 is TGTGCCAGCAGCGTCCTAGCGGGGGGGGCAGATACGCAGTATTTT.

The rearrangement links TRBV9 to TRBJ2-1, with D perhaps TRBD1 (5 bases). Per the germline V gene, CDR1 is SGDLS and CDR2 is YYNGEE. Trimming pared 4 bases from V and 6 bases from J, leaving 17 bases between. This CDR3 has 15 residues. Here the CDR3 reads CASSPLDTNLNEQFF. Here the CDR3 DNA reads TGTGCCAGCAGCCCCCTGGACACAAACCTCAATGAGCAGTTCTTC.

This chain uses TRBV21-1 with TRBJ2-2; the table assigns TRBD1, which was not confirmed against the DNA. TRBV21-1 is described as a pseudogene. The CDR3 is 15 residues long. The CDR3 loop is CASRTGTENTGELFF. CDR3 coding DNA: TGTGCCAGCCGAACCGGGACAGAAAACACCGGGGAGCTGTTTTTT.

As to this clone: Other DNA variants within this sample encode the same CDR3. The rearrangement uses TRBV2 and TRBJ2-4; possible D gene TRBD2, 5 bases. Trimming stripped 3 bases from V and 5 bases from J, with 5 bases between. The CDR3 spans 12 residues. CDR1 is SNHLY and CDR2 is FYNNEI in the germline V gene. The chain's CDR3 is CASSERENIQYF. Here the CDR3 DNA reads TGTGCCAGCAGTGAGAGGGAAAACATTCAGTACTTC.

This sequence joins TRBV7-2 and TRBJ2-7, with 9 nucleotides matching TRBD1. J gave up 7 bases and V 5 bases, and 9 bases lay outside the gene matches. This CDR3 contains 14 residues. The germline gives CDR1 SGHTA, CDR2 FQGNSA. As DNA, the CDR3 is TGTGCCAGCAGCGCCCCACACAGGGGGCATGAGCAGTACTTC. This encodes CASSAPHRGHEQYF.

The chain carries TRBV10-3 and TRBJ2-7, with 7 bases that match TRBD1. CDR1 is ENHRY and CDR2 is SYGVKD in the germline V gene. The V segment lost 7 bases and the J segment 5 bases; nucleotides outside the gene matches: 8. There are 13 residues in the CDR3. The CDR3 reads CAIMGTAGHEQYF. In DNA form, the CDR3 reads TGTGCCATCATGGGGACAGCCGGCCACGAGCAGTACTTC.

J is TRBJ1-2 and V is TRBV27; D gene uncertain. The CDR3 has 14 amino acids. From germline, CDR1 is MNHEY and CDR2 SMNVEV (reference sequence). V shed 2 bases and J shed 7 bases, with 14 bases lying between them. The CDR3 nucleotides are TGTGCCAGCAGTTTAGTCGCCCGGGGTGGTGGCTACACCTTC. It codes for CASSLVARGGGYTF.

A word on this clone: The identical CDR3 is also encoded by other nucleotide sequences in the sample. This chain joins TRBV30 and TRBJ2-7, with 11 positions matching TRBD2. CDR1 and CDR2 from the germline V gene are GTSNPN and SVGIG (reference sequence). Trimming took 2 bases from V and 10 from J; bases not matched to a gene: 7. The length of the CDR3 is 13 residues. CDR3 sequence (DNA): TGTGCCTGGAGTCAAGCCGGGACTAGCGGACAGTACTTC. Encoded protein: CAWSQAGTSGQYF.

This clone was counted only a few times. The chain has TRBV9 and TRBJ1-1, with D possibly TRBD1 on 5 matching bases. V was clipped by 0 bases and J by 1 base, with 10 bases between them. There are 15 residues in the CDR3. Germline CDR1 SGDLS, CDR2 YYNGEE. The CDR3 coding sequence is TGTGCCAGCAGCGTAGCCCCAGGACAGAACACTGAAGCTTTCTTT. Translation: CASSVAPGQNTEAFF.

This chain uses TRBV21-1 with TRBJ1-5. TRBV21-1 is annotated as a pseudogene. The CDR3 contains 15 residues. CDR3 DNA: TGTGCCAGCAGCTTCGGGGGGGCCGGCAATCAGCCCCAGCATTTT. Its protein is CASSFGGAGNQPQHF.

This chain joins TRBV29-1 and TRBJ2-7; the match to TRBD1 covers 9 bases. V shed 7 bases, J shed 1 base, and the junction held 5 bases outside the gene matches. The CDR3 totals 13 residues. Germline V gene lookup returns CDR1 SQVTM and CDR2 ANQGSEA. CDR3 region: CSAGGQGSYEQYF. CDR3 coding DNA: TGCAGCGCCGGAGGACAGGGGTCCTACGAGCAGTACTTC.

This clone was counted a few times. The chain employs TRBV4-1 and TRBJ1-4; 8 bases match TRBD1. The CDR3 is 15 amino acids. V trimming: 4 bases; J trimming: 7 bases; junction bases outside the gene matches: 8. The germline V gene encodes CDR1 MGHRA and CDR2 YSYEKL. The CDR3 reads CASSLPGTGGEKLFF. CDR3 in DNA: TGCGCCAGCAGCCTCCCGGGGACAGGAGGTGAAAAACTGTTTTTT.

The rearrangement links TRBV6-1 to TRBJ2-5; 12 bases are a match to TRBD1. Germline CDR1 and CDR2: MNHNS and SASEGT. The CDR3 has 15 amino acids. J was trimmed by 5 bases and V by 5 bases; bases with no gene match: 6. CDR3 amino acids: CASSKRDRGPETQYF. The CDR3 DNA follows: TGTGCCAGCAGTAAGCGGGACAGGGGGCCGGAGACCCAGTACTTC.